Listed here are 9 T cell receptor beta chains from one sample, sequenced in a study of T-cell reconstitution after alpha-beta-depleted transplantation in children. Molecular barcoding with unique molecular identifiers was used for the TCRbeta library. MiXCR, applied by TCRdb to the PCR reads, yields one record per CDR3 protein. The sample contains hundreds of thousands of distinct CDR3 sequences, about a quarter of which appear only once. The specimen was PBMCs, collected before TCRalphabeta/CD19-depleted stem cell transplant. These receptors were collected from a girl between 2 and 10 years old with Fanconi anemia, due to receive a stem cell transplant.

This clonotype turned up a few times. The J gene is TRBJ2-7, the V gene TRBV6-5; 10 bases fit TRBD2. The CDR3 totals 15 residues. Looked up from germline, CDR1 is MNHEY and CDR2 is SVGAGI. The V gene end was trimmed by 2 bases and the J gene end by 6 bases; junction bases not matched to a gene: 7. The CDR3 DNA reads TGTGCCAGCAGTTACCAAGCGGGAGGGCCTTTCGAGCAGTACTTC. It yields the protein CASSYQAGGPFEQYF.

This clonotype was recorded a few times. The CDR3 nucleotides read TGTGCCAGCAGTCGGTTTTACATTACTAGCGGATCCACAGATACGCAGTATTTT. Its translation is CASSRFYITSGSTDTQYF. The chain couples TRBV6-5 to TRBJ2-3; 8 bases line up with TRBD2. The ends lost 5 bases at V and 2 bases at J; junction bases unmatched: 15. CDR1 and CDR2 (germline): MNHEY, SVGAGI. The CDR3 sequence is 18 residues long.

This clonotype was detected ten times or more. The V call is TRBV12-3 or TRBV12-4, the J call TRBJ2-1, with TRBD2 matching over 9 bases. The CDR3 runs 16 residues. The trim removed 3 bases at V and 1 base at J, leaving 4 bases unmatched. This CDR3 reads CASSFAGGRSYNEQFF. CDR3 sequence (DNA): TGTGCCAGCAGTTTCGCGGGAGGGAGATCCTACAATGAGCAGTTCTTC.

This chain joins TRBV10-3 and TRBJ2-7; D not resolved. CDR1 is ENHRY, CDR2 SYGVKD, per germline. The CDR3 runs to 13 residues. V was trimmed by 6 bases and J by 0 bases, leaving 9 bases between them. CDR3 in amino acids: CAIRDPRSYEQYF. In DNA, the CDR3 is TGTGCCATCAGGGACCCCCGCTCCTACGAGCAGTACTTC.

In this sample, this clonotype turned up a few times. This rearrangement joins TRBV15 to TRBJ2-7; 8 bases align to TRBD2. V lost 3 bases, J lost 2 bases, and 3 bases stayed unmatched. Germline assignment: CDR1 LNHNV and CDR2 YYDKDF (reference sequence). The CDR3 is 14 residues long. DNA for the CDR3: TGTGCCACCAGCAGCCCGGGACTAGCCTACGAGCAGTACTTC. Its translation is CATSSPGLAYEQYF.

The rearrangement links TRBV20-1 to TRBJ2-1, with D tentatively TRBD2 (5 bases). Per germline, CDR1 DFQATT and CDR2 SNEGSKA (reference sequence). The V end was cut by 3 bases, the J end by 2 bases, with 11 bases between. The CDR3 totals 14 residues. CDR3 protein: CSARRVGAYNEQFF. CDR3 coding DNA: TGCAGTGCTAGGAGGGTTGGCGCCTACAATGAGCAGTTCTTC.

This clonotype has just a few counts. V usage is TRBV12-3 or TRBV12-4 and J usage is TRBJ2-3, with D perhaps TRBD2 (6 bases). Trimming pared 7 bases from V and 2 bases from J, leaving 16 bases between. The CDR3 totals 15 residues. CDR3 nucleotide sequence: TGTGCCAGCAAGCCGAAGGGGACTTTCACAGATACGCAGTATTTT. As protein: CASKPKGTFTDTQYF.

This chain uses TRBV24-1 with TRBJ2-2, with D unresolved. With 3 bases removed from V and 1 base from J, the gap between germline ends came to 20 bases. This CDR3 has 19 residues. Germline CDR1 reads KGHDR; CDR2 reads SFDVKD. The chain's CDR3 is CATSDTGDQPGRNTGELFF. Written as DNA, the CDR3 is TGTGCCACCAGTGATACCGGCGATCAGCCCGGTCGGAACACCGGGGAGCTGTTTTTT.

This clonotype was detected many times. The chain combines TRBV6-4 with TRBJ2-7; D is unclear. This CDR3 has 10 residues. V lost 7 bases, J lost 3 bases, and 4 bases lay in between. Germline values: CDR1 MRHNA, CDR2 SNTAGT. This chain's CDR3 is CASIYYEQYF. The CDR3 DNA is TGTGCCAGCATTTACTACGAGCAGTACTTC.